This T cell receptor beta chain is from a study of T cell repertoires in cytomegalovirus infection. Overall study context: Use of recently identified HLA-C-restricted and well-studied HLA-B-restricted CMV epitopes was part of the study.

The CDR3 sequence is 15 residues long. Trimming shortened V by 3 bases and J by 3 bases, and 14 bases separated the two germline ends. The germline V gene encodes CDR1 MNHEY and CDR2 SVGAGI. Study-wide points: People with CMV and the relevant HLA were identified by cumulative public TCR beta family frequency.

This clonotype has a handful of counts. No antigen is known for it. TCRdb used MiXCR to reprocess the reads, holding one entry per CDR3 protein. The sample has more than 30,000 distinct CDR3 sequences; around half are singletons. The clonotype comes from a human donor in good health (CMV status not recorded). Some clones in this sample may be carry-over from other donors' samples. The rearrangement joins TRBV6-5 to TRBJ1-2; D remains ambiguous. The specimen comprised CD8+ T cells from cultured PBMCs, sampled from culture after CMV antigen stimulation. The DNA of the CDR3 is TGTGCCAGCAGTTATTCTGAGACCTCTTACTATGGCTACACCTTC. This gives the protein CASSYSETSYYGYTF.